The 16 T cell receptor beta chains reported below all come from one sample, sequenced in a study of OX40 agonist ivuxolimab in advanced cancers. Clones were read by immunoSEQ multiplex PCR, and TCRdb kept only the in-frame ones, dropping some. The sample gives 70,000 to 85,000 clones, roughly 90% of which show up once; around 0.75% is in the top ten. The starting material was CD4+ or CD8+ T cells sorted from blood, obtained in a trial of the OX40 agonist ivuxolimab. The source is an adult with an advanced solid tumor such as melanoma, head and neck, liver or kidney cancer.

DNA of the CDR3: TGTGCCAGCAGCTTGGGGCGCGGGAGGCCCACCGAGCAGTACTTC. Amino acids: CASSLGRGRPTEQYF. The V call is TRBV11-1, the J call TRBJ2-7, with 8 bases that match TRBD2. Germline CDR1 and CDR2: SGHAT and FQDESV (reference sequence). Trimming at V came to 3 bases and at J to 6 bases, leaving 10 bases not matched to a gene. The CDR3 loop spans 15 amino acids.

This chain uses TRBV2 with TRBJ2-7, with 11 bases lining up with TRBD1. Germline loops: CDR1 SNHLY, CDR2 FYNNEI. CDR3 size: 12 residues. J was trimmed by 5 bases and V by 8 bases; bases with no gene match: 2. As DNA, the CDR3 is TGTGCCAGCCGGGACAGGGGGAACGAGCAGTACTTC. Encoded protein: CASRDRGNEQYF.

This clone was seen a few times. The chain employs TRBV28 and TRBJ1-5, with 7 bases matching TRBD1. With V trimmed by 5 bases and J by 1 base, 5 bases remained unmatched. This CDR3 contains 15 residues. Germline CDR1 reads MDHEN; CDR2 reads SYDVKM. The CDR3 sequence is CASSKTGKSNQPQHF. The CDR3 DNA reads TGTGCCAGCAGTAAGACAGGGAAGAGCAATCAGCCCCAGCATTTT.

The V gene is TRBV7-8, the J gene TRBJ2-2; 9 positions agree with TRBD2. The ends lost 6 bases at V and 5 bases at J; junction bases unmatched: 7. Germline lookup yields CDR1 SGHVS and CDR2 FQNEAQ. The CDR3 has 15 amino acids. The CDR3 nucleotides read TGTGCCAGCAGAGTGGTAGCGGGAGAAACCGGGGAGCTGTTTTTT. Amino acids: CASRVVAGETGELFF.

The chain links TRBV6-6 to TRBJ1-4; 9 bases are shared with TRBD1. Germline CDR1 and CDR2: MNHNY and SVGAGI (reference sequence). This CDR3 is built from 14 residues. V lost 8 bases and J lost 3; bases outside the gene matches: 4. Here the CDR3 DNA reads TGTGCCAGCGTAACAGGGGGCTCTAATGAAAAACTGTTTTTT. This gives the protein CASVTGGSNEKLFF.

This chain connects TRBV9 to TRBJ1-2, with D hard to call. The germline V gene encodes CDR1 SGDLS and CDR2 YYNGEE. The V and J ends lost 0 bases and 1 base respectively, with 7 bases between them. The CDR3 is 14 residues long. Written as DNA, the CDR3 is TGTGCCAGCAGCGTAGATTTGGTTAACTATGGCTACACCTTC. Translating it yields CASSVDLVNYGYTF.

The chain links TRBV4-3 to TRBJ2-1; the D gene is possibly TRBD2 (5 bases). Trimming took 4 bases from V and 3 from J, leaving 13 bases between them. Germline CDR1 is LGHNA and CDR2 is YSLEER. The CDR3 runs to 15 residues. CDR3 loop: CASSRTSGNYNEQFF. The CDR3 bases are TGCGCCAGCAGCCGAACTAGTGGGAACTACAATGAGCAGTTCTTC.

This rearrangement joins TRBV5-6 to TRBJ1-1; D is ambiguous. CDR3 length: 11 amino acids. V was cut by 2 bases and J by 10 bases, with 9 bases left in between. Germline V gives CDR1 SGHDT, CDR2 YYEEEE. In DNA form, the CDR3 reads TGTGCCAGCAGCTTCGGCCCGGCAGCTTTCTTT. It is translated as CASSFGPAAFF.

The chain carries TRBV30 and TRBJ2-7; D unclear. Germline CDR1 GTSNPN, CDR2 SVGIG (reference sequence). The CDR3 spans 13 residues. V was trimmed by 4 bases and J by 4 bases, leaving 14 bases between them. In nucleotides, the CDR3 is TGTGCCTGGAACCAGCACTACTTATACGAGCAGTACTTC. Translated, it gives CAWNQHYLYEQYF.

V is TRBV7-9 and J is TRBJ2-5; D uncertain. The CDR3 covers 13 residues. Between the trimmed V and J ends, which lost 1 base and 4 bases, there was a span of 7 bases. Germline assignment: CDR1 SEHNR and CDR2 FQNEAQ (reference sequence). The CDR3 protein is CASSLVGRETQYF. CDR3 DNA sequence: TGTGCCAGCAGCTTAGTTGGGCGAGAGACCCAGTACTTC.

This CDR3 reads CASSAPGRASHEQYF. The CDR3 DNA follows: TGTGCCAGCAGCGCCCCTGGCAGGGCGTCCCACGAGCAGTACTTC. The chain is built from TRBV6-5 and TRBJ2-7, with a tentative D call TRBD1 (5 bases). Deletions cut 6 bases from V and 5 bases from J, with 20 bases between. CDR3 length: 15 amino acids. Germline CDR1 and CDR2: MNHEY and SVGAGI.

CDR3 sequence reads: CASSLGGTINEQFF. The CDR3 DNA sequence: TGTGCCAGCAGTTTGGGGGGGACCATCAATGAGCAGTTCTTC. This sequence joins TRBV28 and TRBJ2-1; 7 bases map to TRBD2. Germline CDR1 and CDR2: MDHEN and SYDVKM. The CDR3 totals 14 residues. The J segment lost 6 bases and the V segment lost 3 bases, leaving 5 bases of the junction unmatched.

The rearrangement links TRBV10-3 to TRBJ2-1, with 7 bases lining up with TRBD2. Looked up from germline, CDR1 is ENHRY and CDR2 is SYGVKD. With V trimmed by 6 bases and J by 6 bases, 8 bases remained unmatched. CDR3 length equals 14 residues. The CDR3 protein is CAISPGLVFNEQFF. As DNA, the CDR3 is TGTGCCATCAGCCCCGGACTAGTCTTCAATGAGCAGTTCTTC.

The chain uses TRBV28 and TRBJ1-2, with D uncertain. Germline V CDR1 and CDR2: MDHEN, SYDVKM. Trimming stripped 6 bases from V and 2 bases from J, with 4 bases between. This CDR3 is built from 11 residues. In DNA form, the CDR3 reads TGTGCCAGCAGGGCCAACTATGGCTACACCTTC. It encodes CASRANYGYTF.

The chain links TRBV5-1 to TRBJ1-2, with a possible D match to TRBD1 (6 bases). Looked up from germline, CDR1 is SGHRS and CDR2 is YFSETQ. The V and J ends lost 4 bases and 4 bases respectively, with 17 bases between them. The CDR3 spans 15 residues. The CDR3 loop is CASSSLGQGPYGYTF. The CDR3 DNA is TGCGCCAGCAGCAGCCTGGGTCAGGGGCCCTATGGCTACACCTTC.

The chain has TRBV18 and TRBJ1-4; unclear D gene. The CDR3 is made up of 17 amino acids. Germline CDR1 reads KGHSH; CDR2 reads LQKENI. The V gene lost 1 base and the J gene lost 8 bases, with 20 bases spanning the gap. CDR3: CASSPRASSLSGEKLFF. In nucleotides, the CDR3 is TGTGCCAGCTCACCACGGGCCAGCTCTCTATCAGGAGAAAAACTGTTTTTT.